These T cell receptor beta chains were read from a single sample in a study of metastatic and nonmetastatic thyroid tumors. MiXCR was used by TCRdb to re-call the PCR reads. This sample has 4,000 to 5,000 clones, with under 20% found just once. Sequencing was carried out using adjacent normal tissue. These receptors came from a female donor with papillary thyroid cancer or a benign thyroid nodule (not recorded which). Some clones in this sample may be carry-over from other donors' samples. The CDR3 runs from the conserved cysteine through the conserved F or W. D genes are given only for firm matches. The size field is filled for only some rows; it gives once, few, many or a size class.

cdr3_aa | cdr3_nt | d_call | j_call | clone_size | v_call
CASSTGGGKYNEQFF | TGTGCCAGCAGCACAGGAGGGGGGAAATACAATGAGCAGTTCTTC | NA | TRBJ2-1 | few | TRBV6-1
CASSHDQQGAGELFF | TGTGCCAGCAGCCATGATCAACAGGGAGCCGGGGAGCTGTTTTTT | NA | TRBJ2-2 | NA | TRBV14
CASSIYGGADTQYF | TGTGCCAGCAGTATCTATGGGGGAGCAGATACGCAGTATTTT | NA | TRBJ2-3 | many | TRBV9
CASKDRGDTEAFF | TGTGCCAGTAAGGACCGGGGGGACACTGAAGCTTTCTTT | NA | TRBJ1-1 | few | TRBV19
CASSVEELGGTEAFF | TGTGCCAGCAGCGTCGAAGAACTTGGGGGGACTGAAGCTTTCTTT | NA | TRBJ1-1 | many | TRBV9
CASSEALRDTQYF | TGTGCCAGCAGTGAAGCGCTTCGGGATACGCAGTATTTT | NA | TRBJ2-3 | NA | TRBV2
CASSIGDRPPQETQYF | TGTGCCAGTAGTATTGGTGACAGGCCCCCTCAAGAGACCCAGTACTTC | NA | TRBJ2-5 | NA | TRBV19
CAISDSGLQPQHF | TGTGCCATCAGTGATTCTGGGTTGCAGCCCCAGCATTTT | NA | TRBJ1-5 | few | TRBV10-3
CSARTQPAYEQYF | TGCAGTGCTAGAACCCAGCCAGCCTACGAGCAGTACTTC | NA | TRBJ2-7 | medium-sized | TRBV20-1
CASSSADRGQNSPLHF | TGTGCCAGCAGTTCTGCGGACAGGGGGCAAAATTCACCCCTCCACTTT | TRBD1 | TRBJ1-6 | NA | TRBV6-6
CASSLKLSTDTQYF | TGTGCCAGCAGTTTAAAGCTTAGCACAGATACGCAGTATTTT | NA | TRBJ2-3 | large | TRBV27
CASSQSSGDYEQYF | TGCGCCAGCAGCCAATCAAGCGGGGACTACGAGCAGTACTTC | TRBD2 | TRBJ2-7 | medium-sized | TRBV4-1
CASSLAGGPYNEQFF | TGTGCCAGCAGTTTAGCGGGGGGGCCCTACAATGAGCAGTTCTTC | TRBD2 | TRBJ2-1 | large | TRBV27
CASGSLVYGYTF | TGTGCCAGCGGGTCGCTAGTCTATGGCTACACCTTC | NA | TRBJ1-2 | NA | TRBV6-1
CASSLAGVGLNTEAFF | TGCGCCAGCAGCTTGGCCGGGGTGGGCTTGAACACTGAAGCTTTCTTT | NA | TRBJ1-1 | NA | TRBV5-1
CASSFRGLGELFF | TGTGCCAGTAGTTTTCGGGGCCTCGGGGAGCTGTTTTTT | NA | TRBJ2-2 | medium-sized | TRBV19